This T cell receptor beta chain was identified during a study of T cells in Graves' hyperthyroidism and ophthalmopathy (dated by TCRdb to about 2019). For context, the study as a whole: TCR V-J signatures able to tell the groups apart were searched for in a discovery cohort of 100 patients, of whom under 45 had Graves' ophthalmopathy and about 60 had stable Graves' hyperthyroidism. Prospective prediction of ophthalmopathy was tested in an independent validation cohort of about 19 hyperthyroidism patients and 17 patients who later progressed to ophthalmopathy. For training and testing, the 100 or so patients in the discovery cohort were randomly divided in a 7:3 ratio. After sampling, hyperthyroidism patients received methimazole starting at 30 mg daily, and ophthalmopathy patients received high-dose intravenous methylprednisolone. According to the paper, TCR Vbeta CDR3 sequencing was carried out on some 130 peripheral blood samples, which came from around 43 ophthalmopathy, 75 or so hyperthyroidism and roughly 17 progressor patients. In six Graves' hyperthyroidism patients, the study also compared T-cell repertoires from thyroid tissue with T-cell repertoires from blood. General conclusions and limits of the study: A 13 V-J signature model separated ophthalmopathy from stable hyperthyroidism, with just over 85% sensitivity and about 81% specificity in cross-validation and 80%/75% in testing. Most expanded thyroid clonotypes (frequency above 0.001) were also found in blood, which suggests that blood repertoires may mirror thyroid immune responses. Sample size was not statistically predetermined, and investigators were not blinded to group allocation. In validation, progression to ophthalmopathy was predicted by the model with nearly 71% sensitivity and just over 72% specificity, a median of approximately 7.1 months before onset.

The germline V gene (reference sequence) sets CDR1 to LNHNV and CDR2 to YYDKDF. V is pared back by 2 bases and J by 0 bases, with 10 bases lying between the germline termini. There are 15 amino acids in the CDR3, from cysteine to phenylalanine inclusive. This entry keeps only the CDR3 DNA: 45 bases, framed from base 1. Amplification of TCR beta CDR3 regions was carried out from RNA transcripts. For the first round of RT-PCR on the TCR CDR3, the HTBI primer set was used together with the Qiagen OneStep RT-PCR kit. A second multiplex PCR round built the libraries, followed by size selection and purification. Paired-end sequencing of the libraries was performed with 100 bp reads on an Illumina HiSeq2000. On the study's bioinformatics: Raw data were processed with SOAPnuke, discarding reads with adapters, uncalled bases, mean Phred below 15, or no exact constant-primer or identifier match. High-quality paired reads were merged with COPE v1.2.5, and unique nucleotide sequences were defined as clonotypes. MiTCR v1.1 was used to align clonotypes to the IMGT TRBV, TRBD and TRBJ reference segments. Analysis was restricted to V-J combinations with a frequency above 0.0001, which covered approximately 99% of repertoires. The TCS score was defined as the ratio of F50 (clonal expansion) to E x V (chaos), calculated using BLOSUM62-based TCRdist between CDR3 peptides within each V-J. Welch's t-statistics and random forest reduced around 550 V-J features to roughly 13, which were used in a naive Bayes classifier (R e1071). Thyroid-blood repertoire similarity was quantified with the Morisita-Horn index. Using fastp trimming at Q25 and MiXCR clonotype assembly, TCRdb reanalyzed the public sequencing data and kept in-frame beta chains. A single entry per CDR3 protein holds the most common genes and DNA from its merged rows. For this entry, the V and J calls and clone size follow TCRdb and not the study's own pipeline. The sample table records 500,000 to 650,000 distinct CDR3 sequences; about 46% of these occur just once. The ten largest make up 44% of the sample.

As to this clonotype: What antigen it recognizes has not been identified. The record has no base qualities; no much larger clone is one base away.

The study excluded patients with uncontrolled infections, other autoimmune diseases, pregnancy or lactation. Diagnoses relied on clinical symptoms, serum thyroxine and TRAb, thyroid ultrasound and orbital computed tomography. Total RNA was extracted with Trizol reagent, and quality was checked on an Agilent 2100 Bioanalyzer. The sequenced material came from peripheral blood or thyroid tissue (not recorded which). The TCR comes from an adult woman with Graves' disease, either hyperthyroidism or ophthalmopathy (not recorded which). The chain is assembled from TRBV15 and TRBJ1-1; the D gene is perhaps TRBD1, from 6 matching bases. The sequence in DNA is TGTGCCACCAGCAGACCGGGACACCTGAACACTGAAGCTTTCTTT. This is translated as CATSRPGHLNTEAFF.